The present T cell receptor (beta chain) was sequenced within a study of regulatory T cells in long-lasting Graves disease. Through Arm-PCR of CDR3 regions and iRepertoire HTBI primers, TCR beta libraries were built. One entry per CDR3 protein, called by TCRdb with MiXCR from the multiplex PCR reads. The sample shows over 500,000 distinct CDR3 sequences, 16% of them seen only once. Germline assignment: CDR1 DFQATT and CDR2 SNEGSKA (reference sequence). The CDR3 consists of 15 residues. The V gene end was trimmed by 5 bases and the J gene end by 4 bases; junction bases not matched to a gene: 6. The time point is: newly diagnosed GD, antithyroid drugs for less than 3 months. Extracted RNA from PBMCs served as the source of the TCR library. This clonotype has only a few counts. This sample was shared with a second study, whose subject was T cells in Graves' hyperthyroidism and ophthalmopathy.

The V and J genes are TRBV20-1 and TRBJ2-3, with 13 nucleotides matching TRBD2. The sequencing used peripheral blood mononuclear cells (PBMCs), collected at new diagnosis, from a patient treated with antithyroid drugs. This receptor was obtained from a young woman with Graves disease. The CDR3 DNA is TGCAGTGCTCATAGGACTAGCGGGAGCCCAGATACGCAGTATTTT. Its translation is CSAHRTSGSPDTQYF.